The present T cell receptor (beta chain) was sequenced within a study of blood T cell repertoires in COVID-19. Overall study: Samples of COVID-19 (acute and convalescent) were obtained from the United States, Italy and Spain. The cDNA or gDNA used as material had been derived from T cells, B-cell-depleted T cells, or PBMCs.

In the original processing: Reference gene primer amplification yielded estimated nucleated cell counts. Profiling relied on immunoSEQ multiplex PCR, and the TCRdb table lists in-frame clones only, not all of them. The DNA was the basis for D and trimming; V, J and clone size are from that table. The data contain around 270,000 clones, 88% of them singletons. No more than 2 weeks before study entry, exposed participants had met a case of COVID-19. This clone was picked up a small number of times. Germline V gene lookup returns CDR1 GTSNPN and CDR2 SVGIG (reference sequence). The V segment lost 4 bases and the J segment 7 bases; nucleotides outside the gene matches: 21. The CDR3 spans 18 residues.

This TCR came from a woman aged 40 to 50 who had been exposed to COVID-19. The sequenced material came from PBMCs or T cells enriched from blood (not recorded which). The J gene is TRBJ2-1, the V gene TRBV30; 8 nucleotides align to TRBD2. CDR3 sequence: CAWNPLADIKGFRNEQFF. DNA for the CDR3: TGTGCCTGGAACCCACTAGCGGATATAAAAGGGTTTAGGAATGAGCAGTTCTTC.